A single sample gave rise to the 28 T cell receptor beta chains below, sequenced in a study of preoperative IRX-2 immunotherapy in early breast cancer. Indicated treatment: preoperative locoregional IRX-2 cytokine immunotherapy. Method: immunoSEQ multiplex PCR; TCRdb's copy keeps in-frame clones and lacks some. In the table there are tens of thousands of clones, approximately 80% of which are singletons. The starting material was lymph node tissue, obtained after IRX-2 immunotherapy. The source of these receptors is a human donor with breast cancer.

The chain combines TRBV14 with TRBJ1-4, with D uncertain. This CDR3 contains 12 residues. V lost 3 bases to trimming and J lost 14 bases, with 13 bases between them. Germline CDR1 SGHDN, CDR2 FVKESK. The chain's CDR3 is CASSHTGIGLFF. For the CDR3, the DNA is TGTGCCAGCAGCCACACCGGGATAGGGCTGTTTTTT.

This clone came up once. The rearrangement links TRBV11-3 to TRBJ1-2; weak D call: TRBD1 (6 bases). CDR3 length equals 14 residues. Germline CDR1 and CDR2: SGHNT and YENEEA. The V gene lost 6 bases and the J gene lost 3 bases, with 14 bases spanning the gap. CDR3 region: CASSLTGFHYGYTF. Here the CDR3 DNA reads TGTGCCAGCAGTTTAACAGGGTTCCACTATGGCTACACCTTC.

The genes are TRBV6-8 and TRBJ1-4; D gene ambiguous. There are 12 residues in the CDR3. CDR1 and CDR2 from the germline V gene are MNHGY and SAAAGT. V lost 5 bases and J 4 bases, leaving 5 bases between the germline ends. CDR3 sequence reads: CASSGINEKLFF. CDR3 coding DNA: TGTGCCAGCAGTGGTATTAATGAAAAACTGTTTTTT.

V is TRBV29-1 and J is TRBJ2-1; D remains ambiguous. Germline V gene lookup returns CDR1 SQVTM and CDR2 ANQGSEA. This CDR3 contains 13 residues. The V and J ends lost 5 bases and 12 bases respectively, with 20 bases between them. The CDR3 DNA sequence: TGCAGCGTTAAGCCGGAAACCCAACTTGGGCAGTTCTTC. Amino acids: CSVKPETQLGQFF.

The chain is built from TRBV5-1 and TRBJ2-1; 7 bases fit TRBD1. The CDR3 is 16 residues long. The V segment lost 4 bases and the J segment 4 bases; nucleotides outside the gene matches: 11. CDR1 is SGHRS and CDR2 is YFSETQ in the germline V gene. Here the CDR3 DNA reads TGCGCCAGCAGCCCGCCGAGAGGGGGCCTTTACAATGAGCAGTTCTTC. Amino acids: CASSPPRGGLYNEQFF.

The genes are TRBV29-1 and TRBJ2-1, with D maybe TRBD1 (7 bases). The germline V and J ends were trimmed by 0 bases and 5 bases, with 17 bases remaining between them. Germline-derived CDR1 and CDR2 are SQVTM and ANQGSEA. The CDR3 runs to 16 residues. The CDR3 region has the DNA TGCAGCGTTGAAGATCTTCGGGGCAGGGGGGACAATGAGCAGTTCTTC. This codes for CSVEDLRGRGDNEQFF.

V gene TRBV28 combines with J gene TRBJ1-1, with TRBD1 identical over 8 bases. The J segment lost 6 bases and the V segment lost 3 bases, leaving 6 bases of the junction unmatched. CDR1 is MDHEN, CDR2 SYDVKM, per germline. The CDR3 consists of 14 residues. The CDR3 DNA reads as TGTGCCAGCAGTTTCTATGGACAGGGCGCTGAAGCTTTCTTT. Translated, it gives CASSFYGQGAEAFF.

The chain links TRBV6-8 to TRBJ1-4, with D uncertain. The germline V and J ends were trimmed by 4 bases and 7 bases, with 16 bases remaining between them. Germline V gene data show CDR1 as MNHGY and CDR2 as SAAAGT. The CDR3 runs 15 residues. CDR3 in amino acids: CASSSPGSYVEKLFF. The CDR3 region has the DNA TGTGCCAGCAGTTCCCCCGGCAGCTACGTTGAAAAACTGTTTTTT.

The V and J genes are TRBV6-8 and TRBJ1-2; TRBD1 matches 9 bases. Germline CDR1 is MNHGY and CDR2 is SAAAGT. This CDR3 contains 14 residues. V was clipped by 10 bases and J by 8 bases; unmatched bases: 14. The DNA of the CDR3 is TGTGCCATCAGGCAGACAGGGGGAGAAGGGGGCTACACCTTC. It is translated as CAIRQTGGEGGYTF.

This clone was detected once. The chain employs TRBV5-1 and TRBJ1-2, with D maybe TRBD1 (5 bases). Germline V CDR1 and CDR2: SGHRS, YFSETQ. The CDR3 spans 14 residues. The V end lost 2 bases, the J end lost 6 bases, and 14 bases lay between the germline ends. DNA for the CDR3: TGCGCCAGCAGCTTAACCCTGAGGGGAGATGGCTACACCTTC. This encodes CASSLTLRGDGYTF.

This chain connects TRBV7-5 to TRBJ1-2; TRBD1 was called by the table and not checked on the DNA. TRBV7-5 is shown as a pseudogene. The CDR3 runs to 17 residues. In DNA, the CDR3 is TGTGCCAGCAGCTTAGATAAGACAGGGGGCGCCTCCGATGGCTACACCTTC. Its protein is CASSLDKTGGASDGYTF.

The chain carries TRBV6-8 and TRBJ1-1, with a tentative D call TRBD1 (6 bases). Germline CDR1 reads MNHGY; CDR2 reads SAAAGT. This CDR3 contains 16 residues. V shed 4 bases and J shed 1 base, with 16 bases lying between them. The CDR3: CASSSATGAGNTEAFF. In DNA form, the CDR3 reads TGTGCCAGCAGTTCAGCGACAGGAGCCGGGAACACTGAAGCTTTCTTT.

The chain is built from TRBV6-8 and TRBJ2-7; D is uncertain. V was pared by 6 bases and J by 6 bases, with 15 bases between. The CDR3 has 13 residues. Germline V gives CDR1 MNHGY, CDR2 SAAAGT. The CDR3 sequence: CASSIQRPSEQYF. The CDR3, as DNA: TGTGCCAGCAGCATTCAACGGCCGTCCGAGCAGTACTTC.

The gene calls are TRBV11-3 and TRBJ1-1; no firm D call. The V gene's germline CDR1 is SGHNT and CDR2 YENEEA. The CDR3 consists of 14 residues. Trimming pared 0 bases from V and 2 bases from J, leaving 7 bases between. CDR3 sequence (DNA): TGTGCCAGCAGCTTAGACAGGCGCAACACTGAAGCTTTCTTT. Its protein is CASSLDRRNTEAFF.

The chain links TRBV11-3 to TRBJ2-4, with 9 bases aligning to TRBD1. J gave up 7 bases and V 5 bases, and 6 bases lay outside the gene matches. This CDR3 has 14 amino acids. Germline CDR1 SGHNT, CDR2 YENEEA. CDR3 residues: CASSTTGTGNIQYF. The DNA for the CDR3 is TGTGCCAGCAGCACGACCGGGACAGGGAACATTCAGTACTTC.

The chain carries TRBV14 and TRBJ1-4, with unresolved D. Germline V gene sequence: CDR1 SGHDN, CDR2 FVKESK. V gave up 1 base and J gave up 1 base, with 13 bases separating them. This CDR3 contains 17 residues. CDR3: CASSQVTGSGTNEKLFF. DNA of the CDR3: TGTGCCAGCAGCCAAGTCACCGGGAGTGGAACTAATGAAAAACTGTTTTTT.

This chain connects TRBV6-8 to TRBJ1-5; 8 bases agree with TRBD1. The CDR3 has 16 amino acids. With V trimmed by 8 bases and J by 2 bases, 11 bases remained unmatched. From germline, CDR1 is MNHGY and CDR2 SAAAGT. Here the CDR3 reads CASGQGGNYRNQPQHF. Written as DNA, the CDR3 is TGTGCCAGCGGACAGGGCGGCAATTATCGCAATCAGCCCCAGCATTTT.

For this clone: One end of the junction varies from germline; a read error may be responsible. V is TRBV6-8 and J is TRBJ1-2, with D perhaps matching TRBD1 (5 bases). Germline V gene lookup returns CDR1 MNHGY and CDR2 SAAAGT. The CDR3 is 14 amino acids. CDR3 coding DNA: TGTGCCAGCAGTGACTCGGGGGGGAACTATGGCTACACCTTC. Translated: CASSDSGGNYGYTF.

The chain employs TRBV5-1 and TRBJ2-3; 12 bases are a match to TRBD2. CDR1 and CDR2 (germline): SGHRS, YFSETQ. This CDR3 region has 16 residues. With V trimmed by 4 bases and J by 2 bases, 5 bases remained unmatched. For the CDR3, the DNA is TGCGCCAGCAGCCTAAGGACTAGCGGGGACACAGATACGCAGTATTTT. It encodes CASSLRTSGDTDTQYF.

This chain connects TRBV11-3 to TRBJ1-1; D remains unclear. Germline assignment: CDR1 SGHNT and CDR2 YENEEA. V was pared by 2 bases and J by 1 base, with 11 bases between. The CDR3 has 15 amino acids. The CDR3 DNA sequence: TGTGCCAGCAGCTTACATCCCTCGCGGAACACTGAAGCTTTCTTT. It is translated as CASSLHPSRNTEAFF.

CDR3 nucleotide sequence: TGTGCCAGCAGCTTGGTTCTGGATAGGGCAGGGAGAAACACTGAAGCTTTCTTT. Protein: CASSLVLDRAGRNTEAFF. The J gene is TRBJ1-1, the V gene TRBV7-7, with D perhaps matching TRBD1 (5 bases). Trimming took off 3 bases at V and 2 bases at J, with 22 bases between the two ends. This CDR3 is built from 18 residues. Germline loops: CDR1 SSHAT, CDR2 FNYEAQ (reference sequence).

The chain links TRBV11-3 to TRBJ1-5; weak D call: TRBD1 (5 bases). The V gene lost 5 bases and the J gene lost 3 bases, with 11 bases spanning the gap. The CDR3 covers 14 residues. Germline CDR1 and CDR2: SGHNT and YENEEA. The CDR3 bases are TGTGCCAGCAGCCTGGGGGGGTTCAATCAGCCCCAGCATTTT. Its translation is CASSLGGFNQPQHF.

The CDR3 coding sequence is TGCGCCAGCAAGTTGCAGGGGGCAGGTTTAACTGAAGCTTTCTTT. It encodes CASKLQGAGLTEAFF. V usage is TRBV5-1 and J usage is TRBJ1-1; 8 positions agree with TRBD1. This CDR3 is 15 amino acids long. The V segment lost 6 bases and the J segment 5 bases; nucleotides outside the gene matches: 12. The germline V gene encodes CDR1 SGHRS and CDR2 YFSETQ.

The gene calls are TRBV7-6 and TRBJ1-6; D possibly corresponds to TRBD1 (5 bases). The V gene's germline CDR1 is SGHVS and CDR2 FNYEAQ. Trimming cost V 5 bases and J 8 bases, with 19 bases left between them. The CDR3 has 16 amino acids. The CDR3 region is CASSPGDSGVHSPLHF. CDR3 nucleotide sequence: TGTGCCAGCAGCCCTGGAGACAGCGGCGTTCATTCACCCCTCCACTTT.

The chain is built from TRBV19 and TRBJ1-5, with 8 bases identical to TRBD1. Trimming cost V 4 bases and J 0 bases; bases outside gene matches: 14. The CDR3 extends over 19 amino acids. Germline-derived CDR1 and CDR2 are LNHDA and SQIVND (reference sequence). In nucleotides, the CDR3 is TGTGCCAGTAGTAAAATCGGGACAGGCAGCCTGTATAGCAATCAGCCCCAGCATTTT. Translation gives CASSKIGTGSLYSNQPQHF.

The chain employs TRBV19 and TRBJ2-7, with 9 bases fitting TRBD1. The junction had 2 bases not matched to a gene; V was cut back by 6 bases and J by 2 bases. The CDR3 spans 13 residues. Germline lookup yields CDR1 LNHDA and CDR2 SQIVND (reference sequence). The CDR3 coding sequence is TGTGCCAGTAGCGGGACAGGGCCCTACGAGCAGTACTTC. Protein: CASSGTGPYEQYF.

J is TRBJ2-5 and V is TRBV5-1; 9 bases fit TRBD1. Trimming cost V 2 bases and J 4 bases; bases outside gene matches: 12. The CDR3 covers 17 residues. Germline V gene data show CDR1 as SGHRS and CDR2 as YFSETQ. CDR3 residues: CASSFNGRGQGAETQYF. As DNA, the CDR3 is TGCGCCAGCAGCTTTAATGGGAGGGGACAGGGAGCAGAGACCCAGTACTTC. Filled out from reference TRBV5-1 and TRBJ2-5, the complete variable domain reads KAGVTQTPRYLIKTRGQQVTLSCSPISGHRSVSWYQQTPGQGLQFLFEYFSETQRNKGNFPGRFSGRQFSNSRSEMNVSTLELGDSALYLCASSFNGRGQGAETQYFGPGTRLLVL.

The chain is built from TRBV10-3 and TRBJ1-3; D gene uncertain. Per germline, CDR1 ENHRY and CDR2 SYGVKD. The CDR3 is 13 residues long. The germline V and J ends were trimmed by 0 bases and 5 bases, with 5 bases remaining between them. The CDR3 DNA is TGTGCCATCAGTGAGTCGGAGAGAAACACCATATATTTT. Translation gives CAISESERNTIYF.